One sample yielded the 9 T cell receptor beta chains listed below, sequenced in a study of T cells after yellow fever vaccination. TCRdb re-analysed the 5' RACE reads in MiXCR, keeping a single row per CDR3 protein. The repertoire includes some 400,000 distinct CDR3 sequences, around 20% of them detected once, and roughly a sixth sits in the top ten. The sample was PBMCs, taken before the yellow fever booster vaccination. The receptors originated from a man between 18 and 35 years old who received the YFV17D yellow fever vaccine.

This clonotype was found a few times. The chain recombines TRBV6-2 or TRBV6-3 with TRBJ2-1, with D tentatively TRBD1 or TRBD2 (5 bases each). Germline V gives CDR1 MNHEY, CDR2 SVGEGT. V lost 10 bases and J 4 bases, leaving 17 bases between the germline ends. The CDR3 loop spans 14 amino acids. In nucleotides, the CDR3 is TGTGCCACTAGCTCCGGGACGTTTTACAATGAGCAGTTCTTC. This encodes CATSSGTFYNEQFF.

Ten or more counts support this clonotype. The V gene is TRBV11-1, the J gene TRBJ2-4, with unresolved D. The V gene lost 1 base and the J gene lost 0 bases, with 13 bases spanning the gap. Germline CDR1 SGHAT, CDR2 FQDESV (reference sequence). This CDR3 spans 17 amino acids. Written as DNA, the CDR3 is TGTGCCAGCAGCTTAGGAAGACGGGCACTAGCCAAAAACATTCAGTACTTC. Protein product: CASSLGRRALAKNIQYF.

The chain combines TRBV6-5 with TRBJ2-5, with D possibly TRBD2 on 6 matching bases. V gave up 5 bases and J gave up 4 bases, with 14 bases separating them. The CDR3 runs to 14 residues. The germline V gene encodes CDR1 MNHEY and CDR2 SVGAGI. The CDR3 sequence is CASSPISGVETQYF. CDR3 coding DNA: TGTGCCAGCAGTCCGATTAGCGGCGTAGAGACCCAGTACTTC.

This clonotype was counted only a few times. This chain uses TRBV4-3 with TRBJ2-1, with TRBD2 matching over 8 bases. V was clipped by 2 bases and J by 4 bases; unmatched bases: 1. This CDR3 has 14 amino acids. Per germline, CDR1 LGHNA and CDR2 YSLEER. The CDR3 protein is CASSQSGGYNEQFF. The CDR3 nucleotides read TGCGCCAGCAGCCAAAGCGGGGGATACAATGAGCAGTTCTTC.

This clonotype was seen a few times. The chain is built from TRBV20-1 and TRBJ2-1, with 8 bases lining up with TRBD2. The V gene's germline CDR1 is DFQATT and CDR2 SNEGSKA (reference sequence). There are 13 residues in the CDR3. V was clipped by 2 bases and J by 4 bases; unmatched bases: 1. Here the CDR3 DNA reads TGCAGTGCTAGAAAGCGGGGGTACAATGAGCAGTTCTTC. This gives the protein CSARKRGYNEQFF.

The chain links TRBV4-2 to TRBJ1-2, with D maybe TRBD1 (6 bases). The CDR3 has 16 amino acids. Per the germline V gene, CDR1 is LGHNA and CDR2 is YNFKEQ. The V gene lost 4 bases and the J gene lost 1 base, with 16 bases spanning the gap. Written as DNA, the CDR3 is TGTGCCAGCAGCCTCCCCTACAGGGAAGGTAACTATGGCTACACCTTC. Its translation: CASSLPYREGNYGYTF.

In this sample, this clonotype turned up a few times. At one end the junction does not follow the germline gene, possibly because of a read error. The CDR3 region has the DNA TGCACCGTTACCCAGAGCCACCAACGGGAGCAGTTCTTC. Its translation is CTVTQSHQREQFF. V usage is TRBV29-1 and J usage is TRBJ2-1; the D is unclear. The germline V gene encodes CDR1 SQVTM and CDR2 ANQGSEA. This CDR3 comprises 13 residues.

This clonotype turned up a few times. This chain joins TRBV4-1 and TRBJ2-3; 10 nucleotides line up with TRBD2. The CDR3 is made up of 15 amino acids. The germline CDR1 and CDR2 sequences are MGHRA and YSYEKL. V lost 1 base and J lost 5; bases outside the gene matches: 3. CDR3 region: CASSQAQRGGDTQYF. The CDR3 bases are TGCGCCAGCAGCCAAGCCCAGCGGGGGGGAGATACGCAGTATTTT.

This clonotype was observed a few times. This chain links TRBV27 with TRBJ1-3, with D uncertain. V dropped 0 bases and J dropped 4 bases, with 4 bases sitting between them. CDR1 is MNHEY and CDR2 is SMNVEV in the germline V gene (reference sequence). This CDR3 comprises 13 residues. This CDR3 reads CASSLSRGNTIYF. In DNA form, the CDR3 reads TGTGCCAGCAGTTTATCCCGGGGAAACACCATATATTTT.